A single sample gave rise to the 30 T cell receptor beta chains below, sequenced in a study of T cells in tuberculosis. Repertoires were generated with immunoSEQ multiplex PCR, while TCRdb's copy carries only in-frame clones and drops some. Of tens of thousands of clones in the sample, approximately 90% were seen once. Cells were sorted from thawed PBMC rested overnight and stained with GMM-loaded CD1B tetramer, viability dye and anti-CD3. CD1B tetramers were loaded with Rhodococcus equi-derived C32 glucose monomycolate. The sequencing input was CD1b-GMM tetramer-negative cells sorted from PBMCs. The source of these receptors is an adult woman with latent tuberculosis.

V gene TRBV29-1 combines with J gene TRBJ1-1; D is possibly TRBD1 (5 bases). Trimming removed 7 bases from V and 0 bases from J, with 12 bases in between. The CDR3 loop spans 13 amino acids. Germline lookup yields CDR1 SQVTM and CDR2 ANQGSEA. This CDR3 reads CSARQTMNTEAFF. The CDR3 nucleotides are TGCAGCGCCCGACAGACAATGAACACTGAAGCTTTCTTT.

The V and J genes are TRBV11-2 and TRBJ2-2; 8 positions match TRBD1. Germline lookup yields CDR1 SGHAT and CDR2 FQNNGV. The trim removed 5 bases at V and 0 bases at J, leaving 14 bases unmatched. This CDR3 is built from 19 residues. The CDR3 bases are TGTGCCAGCAGCCAGAGGGCCGGCCGCAGGGGGCCGAACACCGGGGAGCTGTTTTTT. Protein: CASSQRAGRRGPNTGELFF.

The V gene is TRBV5-6, the J gene TRBJ1-5; D remains unclear. V was shortened by 0 bases and J by 4 bases, with 17 bases between the two germline ends. This CDR3 is 17 amino acids long. The germline V gene encodes CDR1 SGHDT and CDR2 YYEEEE. The CDR3 nucleotides are TGTGCCAGCAGCTTGGGTGCCAGGATGGGAGCTAATCAGCCCCAGCATTTT. Its translation: CASSLGARMGANQPQHF. The variable domain in full, with the rest retrieved from reference TRBV5-6 and TRBJ1-5, is DAGVTQSPTHLIKTRGQQVTLRCSPKSGHDTVSWYQQALGQGPQFIFQYYEEEERQRGNFPDRFSGHQFPNYSSELNVNALLLGDSALYLCASSLGARMGANQPQHFGDGTRLSIL.

This clone was observed once. The rearrangement uses TRBV7-3 and TRBJ2-2; no reliable D call. CDR3 length: 16 amino acids. Germline V gene data show CDR1 as SGHTA and CDR2 as FQGTGA. V gave up 5 bases and J gave up 0 bases, with 13 bases separating them. The CDR3 sequence: CASSPARLANTGELFF. DNA of the CDR3: TGTGCCAGCAGCCCCGCTCGGTTGGCGAACACCGGGGAGCTGTTTTTT.

The chain couples TRBV6-5 to TRBJ1-2; the match to TRBD1 covers 7 bases. In germline, CDR1 is MNHEY, CDR2 SVGAGI. The CDR3 runs 14 residues. V dropped 5 bases and J dropped 4; count of bases not matched to a gene: 7. The CDR3 reads CASSVDRVVYGYTF. CDR3 bases: TGTGCCAGCAGTGTCGACAGGGTGGTCTATGGCTACACCTTC.

The V and J genes are TRBV7-8 and TRBJ2-5; D may be TRBD1 (6 bases). V was pared by 5 bases and J by 2 bases, with 12 bases between. Germline CDR1 is SGHVS and CDR2 is FQNEAQ. The CDR3 contains 14 residues. The DNA of the CDR3 is TGTGCCAGCAGCACACTAGGGGGTCAAGAGACCCAGTACTTC. Translation gives CASSTLGGQETQYF. Full variable domain (remainder filled in from reference TRBV7-8 and TRBJ2-5): GAGVSQSPRYKVAKRGQDVALRCDPISGHVSLFWYQQALGQGPEFLTYFQNEAQLDKSGLPSDRFFAERPEGSVSTLKIQRTQQEDSAVYLCASSTLGGQETQYFGPGTRLLVL.

This clone appeared a single time. The CDR3 reads CASSAGNTEAFF. CDR3 coding DNA: TGCGCCAGCAGTGCGGGGAACACTGAAGCTTTCTTT. The J gene is TRBJ1-1, the V gene TRBV5-1; D not certain. Germline loops: CDR1 SGHRS, CDR2 YFSETQ. This CDR3 spans 12 amino acids. V was trimmed by 5 bases and J by 1 base, leaving 6 bases between them.

The chain combines TRBV28 with TRBJ2-1, with 8 bases identical to TRBD2. This CDR3 region has 16 residues. Germline values: CDR1 MDHEN, CDR2 SYDVKM. The V gene end was trimmed by 5 bases and the J gene end by 0 bases; junction bases not matched to a gene: 6. The chain's CDR3 is CASSGSGATSYNEQFF. The CDR3 DNA reads TGTGCCAGCAGTGGTAGCGGGGCCACCTCCTACAATGAGCAGTTCTTC.

This clone is deemed medium-sized (0.01 to 0.1%). V usage is TRBV13 and J usage is TRBJ1-5; 10 nucleotides agree with TRBD1. J was trimmed by 2 bases and V by 3 bases; bases with no gene match: 1. The CDR3 is 15 amino acids. CDR1 is PRHDT and CDR2 is FYEKMQ in the germline V gene (reference sequence). CDR3 sequence reads: CASSLGTGGNQPQHF. CDR3 nucleotides: TGTGCCAGCAGCTTGGGGACAGGGGGCAATCAGCCCCAGCATTTT.

This clone appeared a few times. The chain has TRBV6-5 and TRBJ1-5; TRBD1 is a possible D gene (5 bases). V lost 0 bases and J 2 bases, leaving 8 bases between the germline ends. The V gene's germline CDR1 is MNHEY and CDR2 SVGAGI. CDR3 length: 15 amino acids. This CDR3 reads CASSYSTRGNQPQHF. DNA of the CDR3: TGTGCCAGCAGTTACTCGACCAGGGGCAATCAGCCCCAGCATTTT.

The chain uses TRBV7-2 and TRBJ1-2; weak D call: TRBD1 (6 bases). With 5 bases removed from V and 8 bases from J, the gap between germline ends came to 21 bases. The CDR3 consists of 15 residues. Germline lookup yields CDR1 SGHTA and CDR2 FQGNSA. The CDR3 protein is CASSPWDILSGGYTF. CDR3 DNA: TGTGCCAGCAGCCCGTGGGACATCCTCTCGGGGGGCTACACCTTC.

DNA of the CDR3: TGTGCCAGTAGTTCCCGGGACTCAGAGACCCAGTACTTC. Amino acid sequence: CASSSRDSETQYF. J is TRBJ2-5 and V is TRBV19; D may be TRBD2 (6 bases). The CDR3 runs 13 residues. V was clipped by 5 bases and J by 4 bases, with 11 bases between them. The germline V gene has CDR1 LNHDA and CDR2 SQIVND (reference sequence).

This clone has just a few counts. The genes are TRBV6-1 and TRBJ2-7; 7 bases map to TRBD1. This CDR3 is built from 13 residues. V gave up 7 bases and J gave up 0 bases; unmatched junction bases: 3. Germline V CDR1 and CDR2: MNHNS, SASEGT. The CDR3 DNA sequence: TGTGCCAGCAAGACAGGGACCTCCTACGAGCAGTACTTC. Amino acids: CASKTGTSYEQYF.

The V gene is TRBV5-1, the J gene TRBJ2-6; 11 nucleotides align to TRBD2. There are 20 residues in the CDR3. The V gene's germline CDR1 is SGHRS and CDR2 YFSETQ. The V segment lost 7 bases and the J segment 0 bases; nucleotides outside the gene matches: 15. The CDR3 loop reads CASQYGLAGGKLSGANVLTF. In DNA form, the CDR3 reads TGCGCCAGCCAGTATGGTCTAGCGGGGGGTAAACTCTCTGGGGCCAACGTCCTGACTTTC. The variable domain in full, with the rest retrieved from reference TRBV5-1 and TRBJ2-6, is KAGVTQTPRYLIKTRGQQVTLSCSPISGHRSVSWYQQTPGQGLQFLFEYFSETQRNKGNFPGRFSGRQFSNSRSEMNVSTLELGDSALYLCASQYGLAGGKLSGANVLTFGAGSRLTVL.

This clone was counted a single time. This chain connects TRBV6-5 to TRBJ1-1; the D gene is possibly TRBD1 (6 bases). The V gene's germline CDR1 is MNHEY and CDR2 SVGAGI. Trimming took off 5 bases at V and 5 bases at J, with 15 bases between the two ends. There are 14 residues in the CDR3. The CDR3 DNA reads as TGTGCCAGCAGTCCTAGAGGGGGGGGGACTGAAGCTTTCTTT. This encodes CASSPRGGGTEAFF.

The rearrangement links TRBV27 to TRBJ2-2; possible D gene TRBD2, 6 bases. Trimming took off 1 base at V and 1 base at J, with 10 bases between the two ends. This CDR3 region has 16 residues. The germline gives CDR1 MNHEY, CDR2 SMNVEV (reference sequence). DNA for the CDR3: TGTGCCAGCAGTTTATTTATCGGGGGGAACACCGGGGAGCTGTTTTTT. This translates into CASSLFIGGNTGELFF.

This rearrangement joins TRBV27 to TRBJ2-7; 8 bases match TRBD1. J gave up 2 bases and V 6 bases, and 6 bases lay outside the gene matches. Germline V lookup: CDR1 MNHEY, CDR2 SMNVEV (reference sequence). This CDR3 contains 14 residues. The chain's CDR3 is CASSPSRGPYEQYF. In DNA, the CDR3 is TGTGCCAGCAGCCCCAGCAGGGGGCCCTACGAGCAGTACTTC.

This clone was detected once. The rearrangement uses TRBV6-1 and TRBJ1-2, with D unclear. CDR1 MNHNS and CDR2 SASEGT come from the germline V gene. The CDR3 has 12 amino acids. V was cut by 5 bases and J by 10 bases, with 14 bases left in between. CDR3 nucleotides: TGTGCCAGCAGTCAACTAGGTGGATCCTACACCTTC. Translating it yields CASSQLGGSYTF.

This chain uses TRBV10-2 with TRBJ2-3, with D tentatively TRBD2 (8 bases). Trimming shortened V by 7 bases and J by 3 bases, and 17 bases separated the two germline ends. Germline CDR1 is WSHSY and CDR2 is SAAADI. The CDR3 spans 15 residues. The CDR3 DNA is TGCGCCAGCACGGGAGGGGGCGGGGGTACAGATACGCAGTATTTT. It specifies CASTGGGGGTDTQYF.

The rearrangement links TRBV6-1 to TRBJ1-4; 7 bases fit TRBD1. V was clipped by 3 bases and J by 13 bases; unmatched bases: 5. The length of the CDR3 is 12 residues. Germline CDR1 reads MNHNS; CDR2 reads SASEGT. The CDR3 region has the DNA TGTGCCAGCAGTGATTACAGGGGCTTACTGTTTTTT. Protein sequence: CASSDYRGLLFF.

Here the CDR3 DNA reads TGTGCCAGCAGCCTTGGGACAGGGGATAACAATCAGCCCCAGCATTTT. This sequence encodes CASSLGTGDNNQPQHF. V and J are TRBV4-2 and TRBJ1-5, with 10 bases identical to TRBD1. With V trimmed by 4 bases and J by 3 bases, 6 bases remained unmatched. CDR3 size: 16 residues. Germline assignment: CDR1 LGHNA and CDR2 YNFKEQ.

The CDR3 region has the DNA TGTGCCAGCAGCTTATGGCAGGGTGGGGCAGATACGCAGTATTTT. This translates into CASSLWQGGADTQYF. V and J are TRBV7-3 and TRBJ2-3; D may be TRBD1 (5 bases). Germline V gene data show CDR1 as SGHTA and CDR2 as FQGTGA. Trimming removed 2 bases from V and 4 bases from J, with 13 bases in between. CDR3 length equals 15 residues.

This chain joins TRBV5-1 and TRBJ2-1; 9 nucleotides align to TRBD2. The junction had 15 bases not matched to a gene; V was cut back by 4 bases and J by 7 bases. This CDR3 has 17 residues. The germline gives CDR1 SGHRS, CDR2 YFSETQ. CDR3 in DNA: TGCGCCAGCAGCACCTTATCTAGAGCGGGGGGTGGAAATGAGCAGTTCTTC. Translated, it gives CASSTLSRAGGGNEQFF.

The chain recombines TRBV7-2 with TRBJ2-1; 9 bases map to TRBD1. CDR3 length equals 15 residues. The V gene's germline CDR1 is SGHTA and CDR2 FQGNSA. Trimming took 5 bases from V and 1 from J; bases not matched to a gene: 3. CDR3 coding DNA: TGTGCCAGCAGCGCAGACAGGGGGTCCTACAATGAGCAGTTCTTC. As protein: CASSADRGSYNEQFF.

This clone was found once. DNA for the CDR3: TGTGCCAGCAGCTTAACCGGGGGGGGTGGAACTGAAGCTTTCTTT. Protein: CASSLTGGGGTEAFF. This sequence joins TRBV7-9 and TRBJ1-1, with D possibly being TRBD1 (5 bases). Germline CDR1 reads SEHNR; CDR2 reads FQNEAQ (reference sequence). V gave up 2 bases and J gave up 5 bases, with 15 bases separating them. There are 15 residues in the CDR3.

A single count supports this clone. The chain joins TRBV6-6 to TRBJ2-7; D might be TRBD1 (5 bases). Germline V lookup: CDR1 MNHNY, CDR2 SVGAGI (reference sequence). This CDR3 has 13 residues. The V end lost 5 bases, the J end lost 3 bases, and 11 bases lay between the germline ends. CDR3 loop: CASSPLDSYEQYF. DNA of the CDR3: TGTGCCAGCAGTCCCTTAGACAGCTACGAGCAGTACTTC.

This clone is a singleton in its sample. The V gene is TRBV29-1, the J gene TRBJ2-3; 10 bases match TRBD1. J lost 4 bases, V lost 6 bases, and 4 bases had no gene match. Germline V CDR1 and CDR2: SQVTM, ANQGSEA. The CDR3 totals 13 residues. For the CDR3, the DNA is TGCAGCGTCCGGGACAGGGGACCAGATACGCAGTATTTT. Amino acid sequence: CSVRDRGPDTQYF.

This clone appeared once. The chain couples TRBV2 to TRBJ2-3; D is undetermined. V was clipped by 3 bases and J by 3 bases, with 13 bases between them. Germline loops: CDR1 SNHLY, CDR2 FYNNEI. The CDR3 extends over 15 amino acids. CDR3 nucleotides: TGTGCCAGCAGTGATGTTCGCGGAACGACAGATACGCAGTATTTT. As protein: CASSDVRGTTDTQYF. Full variable domain (rest looked up from reference TRBV2 and TRBJ2-3): EPEVTQTPSHQVTQMGQEVILRCVPISNHLYFYWYRQILGQKVEFLVSFYNNEISEKSEIFDDQFSVERPDGSNFTLKIRSTKLEDSAMYFCASSDVRGTTDTQYFGPGTRLTVL.

The rearrangement uses TRBV5-1 and TRBJ2-2, with D perhaps TRBD1 (6 bases). The CDR3 totals 15 residues. Trimming removed 5 bases from V and 0 bases from J, with 11 bases in between. CDR1 and CDR2 from the germline V gene are SGHRS and YFSETQ. CDR3 amino acids: CASRTGQSNTGELFF. In DNA, the CDR3 is TGCGCCAGCAGAACCGGACAGTCGAACACCGGGGAGCTGTTTTTT.

The chain has TRBV7-2 and TRBJ2-5; D gene uncertain. Trimming cost V 4 bases and J 5 bases, with 5 bases left between them. Germline-derived CDR1 and CDR2 are SGHTA and FQGNSA. CDR3 length: 11 amino acids. The CDR3 here is CASSSGETQYF. DNA of the CDR3: TGTGCCAGCAGCTCCGGGGAGACCCAGTACTTC.